This entry concerns a single TCR beta chain. Antigen specificity is unknown. This specimen belongs to a study of cytomegalovirus exposure and HLA in healthy donors. Study-wide results and caveats: Confirmation in vitro established that a few CMV-associated chains were specific for CMV antigens.

13 Jbeta primers and 60 Vbeta primers were used for the PCR. Sequencing used immunoSEQ multiplex PCR; TCRdb keeps in-frame clones, though not all of them. The sample data list 25,000 to 35,000 clones. The CDR3 runs 15 residues. Germline CDR1 GTSNPN, CDR2 SVGIG (reference sequence). Trimming took 1 base from V and 5 from J; bases not matched to a gene: 9. The sample taken for sequencing was PBMCs. The rearrangement joins TRBV30 to TRBJ2-3, with TRBD1 matching 7 bases. The TCR originated in a woman between 40 and 50 years old in good health and CMV-seropositive. The CDR3 region is CAWSEGAARGDTQYF. For the CDR3, the DNA is TGTGCCTGGAGTGAGGGGGCAGCACGGGGAGATACGCAGTATTTT.